This T cell receptor beta chain came from a study of T cells expressing NK-cell markers. Study context: With respect to HCMV, seven of the eight sequenced donors were seropositive, and one was seronegative.

From the 5' RACE reads, TCRdb lists one entry per CDR3 protein and no DNA. The ten top clones account for roughly 5.2%, within a sample of fewer than 400,000 distinct CDR3 sequences. The CDR3 consists of 14 residues. Input material: blood T cells: a sorted CD56 or NKG2C T cell subset, CD4+ or CD8+ T cells, or bulk PBMC T cells (not recorded which). This TCR came from a man aged 18 to 70 in good health. The chain joins TRBV12-3 or TRBV12-4 to TRBJ2-3; TCRdb calls TRBD1, which cannot be checked without DNA. The CDR3 sequence is CASSHTDREDTQYF.